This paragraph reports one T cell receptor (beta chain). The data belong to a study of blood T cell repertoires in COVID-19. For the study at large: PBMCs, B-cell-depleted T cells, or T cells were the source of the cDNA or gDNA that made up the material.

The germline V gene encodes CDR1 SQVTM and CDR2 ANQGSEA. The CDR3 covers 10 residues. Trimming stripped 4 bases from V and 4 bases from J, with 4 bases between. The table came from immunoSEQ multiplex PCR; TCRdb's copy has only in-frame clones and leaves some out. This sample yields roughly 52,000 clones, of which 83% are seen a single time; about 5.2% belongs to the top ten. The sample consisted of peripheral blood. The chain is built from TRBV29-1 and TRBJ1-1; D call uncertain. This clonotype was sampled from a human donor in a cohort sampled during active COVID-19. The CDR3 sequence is CSVGATEAFF. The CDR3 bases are TGCAGCGTTGGAGCCACTGAAGCTTTCTTT.